These T cell receptor beta chains were read from a single sample in a study of blood T cell repertoires in COVID-19. Only in-frame clones appear in the TCRdb table, and some are missing; sequencing was by immunoSEQ multiplex PCR. Of around 91,000 clones listed, more than 65% were seen once; the top ten hold 15% to 20%. Source material: peripheral blood. Receptor source: a woman of 80 years or more with active or convalescent COVID-19. The CDR3 runs from the conserved cysteine through the conserved F or W. The D gene is left open where the match is weak. Part of the rows lack a size; the others show once, few, many or a class for expanded clones.

clone size: -
V gene: TRBV5-1
J gene: TRBJ2-7
D gene: -
CDR3 DNA: TGCGCCAGCCAGGAAGGTGGGGGGAGCTCCTACGAGCAGTACTTC
CDR3 protein: CASQEGGGSSYEQYF

clone size: few
V gene: TRBV24-1
J gene: TRBJ2-7
D gene: TRBD1
CDR3 DNA: TGTGCCACCAGTGACTCCGGGACAGGGTCCTACGAGCAGTACTTC
CDR3 protein: CATSDSGTGSYEQYF

clone size: -
V gene: TRBV2
J gene: TRBJ2-7
D gene: -
CDR3 DNA: TGTGCCAGCAGTTTCTCGACAGGCCGGTCCTACGAGCAGTACTTC
CDR3 protein: CASSFSTGRSYEQYF

clone size: once
V gene: TRBV2
J gene: TRBJ2-6
D gene: -
CDR3 DNA: TGTGCCGGCCTCCGGGGGGCGCAGGGCACTGGGGCCAACGTCCTGACTTTC
CDR3 protein: CAGLRGAQGTGANVLTF

clone size: -
V gene: TRBV6-5
J gene: TRBJ2-1
D gene: -
CDR3 DNA: TGTGCCAGCAGGAGTAGGACAGTCTACAATGAGCAGTTCTTC
CDR3 protein: CASRSRTVYNEQFF

clone size: few
V gene: TRBV19
J gene: TRBJ2-5
D gene: TRBD2
CDR3 DNA: TGTGCCAGTAGTAAACTAGCGCCTCAAGAGACCCAGTACTTC
CDR3 protein: CASSKLAPQETQYF

clone size: few
V gene: TRBV5-6
J gene: TRBJ1-1
D gene: TRBD1
CDR3 DNA: TGTGCCAGCAGCATCGCGGGACAGGGGGCCGGAAGGACTGAAGCTTTCTTT
CDR3 protein: CASSIAGQGAGRTEAFF

clone size: -
V gene: TRBV2
J gene: TRBJ1-3
D gene: -
CDR3 DNA: TGTGCCAGCACCCCGGACAGTTACTCTGGAAACACCATATATTTT
CDR3 protein: CASTPDSYSGNTIYF

clone size: -
V gene: TRBV28
J gene: TRBJ2-3
D gene: TRBD1
CDR3 DNA: TGTGCCAGCAGTTCCACTAATGGACAGGGAGGCACAGATACGCAGTATTTT
CDR3 protein: CASSSTNGQGGTDTQYF

clone size: -
V gene: TRBV2
J gene: TRBJ2-5
D gene: TRBD2
CDR3 DNA: TGTGCCGGGGGACTAGCGGGAGGTCTGACCTCAGACTTC
CDR3 protein: CAGGLAGGLTSDF

clone size: -
V gene: TRBV20-1
J gene: TRBJ2-1
D gene: TRBD2
CDR3 DNA: TGCAGTGCTAGTTCCACGACTAGCGGGAGTGGTTATGAGCAGTTCTTC
CDR3 protein: CSASSTTSGSGYEQFF

clone size: -
V gene: TRBV5-5
J gene: TRBJ1-5
D gene: TRBD1
CDR3 DNA: TGTGCCAGCAGCTTGACAGGGGGCAATCAGCCCCAGCATTTT
CDR3 protein: CASSLTGGNQPQHF

clone size: few
V gene: TRBV28
J gene: TRBJ2-7
D gene: -
CDR3 DNA: TGTGCCAGCGGCGAATCCCGGGTCCCAGCTTACGAGCAGTACTTC
CDR3 protein: CASGESRVPAYEQYF

clone size: -
V gene: TRBV12-3/TRBV12-4
J gene: TRBJ2-1
D gene: TRBD2
CDR3 DNA: TGTGCCAGCAGTGGACTAGCCGATGAGCAGTTCTTC
CDR3 protein: CASSGLADEQFF

clone size: few
V gene: TRBV28
J gene: TRBJ1-5
D gene: -
CDR3 DNA: TGTGCCAGCAGAGACAGTGGGGCGGATTATAGCAATCAGCCCCAGCATTTT
CDR3 protein: CASRDSGADYSNQPQHF

clone size: -
V gene: TRBV6-5
J gene: TRBJ2-4
D gene: -
CDR3 DNA: TGTGCCAGCGGCACAGGGTCGGGGTCCAAAAACATTCAGTACTTC
CDR3 protein: CASGTGSGSKNIQYF

clone size: -
V gene: TRBV7-9
J gene: TRBJ2-5
D gene: TRBD1
CDR3 DNA: TGTGCCAGCAGCCCCTCGGGACAGGGGAAGGAAAAGACCCAGTACTTC
CDR3 protein: CASSPSGQGKEKTQYF

clone size: -
V gene: TRBV3-1/TRBV3-2
J gene: TRBJ1-2
D gene: -
CDR3 DNA: TGTGCCAGCAGCCCTATTACAGGGCTAAGTGGCTACACCTTC
CDR3 protein: CASSPITGLSGYTF

clone size: many
V gene: TRBV9
J gene: TRBJ1-3
D gene: -
CDR3 DNA: TGTGCCAGCAGCAGGGGCGATGGAAACACCATATATTTT
CDR3 protein: CASSRGDGNTIYF

clone size: -
V gene: TRBV27
J gene: TRBJ1-4
D gene: -
CDR3 DNA: TGTGCCAGCAGTTTTGACAGAAATAATGAAAAACTGTTTTTT
CDR3 protein: CASSFDRNNEKLFF

clone size: -
V gene: TRBV6-2/TRBV6-3
J gene: TRBJ2-7
D gene: -
CDR3 DNA: TGTGCCAGCAGTTATTCCGCCTATACGGAGCAGTACTTC
CDR3 protein: CASSYSAYTEQYF

clone size: few
V gene: TRBV30
J gene: TRBJ1-2
D gene: -
CDR3 DNA: TGTGCCGGTTGGAGGCGACGGAACTATGGCTACACCTTC
CDR3 protein: CAGWRRRNYGYTF

clone size: -
V gene: TRBV3-1/TRBV3-2
J gene: TRBJ2-1
D gene: TRBD2
CDR3 DNA: TGTGCCAGCAGCCAAGAGGGACTACCACGATACAATGAGCAGTTCTTC
CDR3 protein: CASSQEGLPRYNEQFF

clone size: -
V gene: TRBV6-6
J gene: TRBJ1-6
D gene: -
CDR3 DNA: TGTGCCAGCAGTCAGAACGGACTGAAGGAGGTGAGCTCCTATAATTCACCCCTCCACTTT
CDR3 protein: CASSQNGLKEVSSYNSPLHF

clone size: -
V gene: TRBV6-1
J gene: TRBJ1-2
D gene: -
CDR3 DNA: TGTGCCAGCAGTGAAGCGCTCAGGCTCAGCACCTTC
CDR3 protein: CASSEALRLSTF

clone size: -
V gene: TRBV5-4
J gene: TRBJ2-1
D gene: -
CDR3 DNA: TGTGCCAGCAGCTTGGACAGGACCTCCTACAATGAGCAGTTCTTC
CDR3 protein: CASSLDRTSYNEQFF

clone size: -
V gene: TRBV5-6
J gene: TRBJ1-2
D gene: TRBD1
CDR3 DNA: TGTGCCAGCAGCTTCTTCCCGGACAGGGAAGGTGGCTACACCTTC
CDR3 protein: CASSFFPDREGGYTF

clone size: once
V gene: TRBV28
J gene: TRBJ2-1
D gene: TRBD1
CDR3 DNA: TGTGCCAGCAGATCGGGACAGGGCTCCTACAATGAGCAGTTCTTC
CDR3 protein: CASRSGQGSYNEQFF

clone size: once
V gene: TRBV30
J gene: TRBJ2-7
D gene: -
CDR3 DNA: TGTGCCTGGAGTGGGAGCTCTTTCTACGAGCAGTACTTC
CDR3 protein: CAWSGSSFYEQYF

clone size: -
V gene: TRBV5-5
J gene: TRBJ2-3
D gene: -
CDR3 DNA: TGTGCCAGCAGCCACATCCTACAGGGATTATCGATGGATACGCAGTATTTT
CDR3 protein: CASSHILQGLSMDTQYF

clone size: once
V gene: TRBV7-6
J gene: TRBJ2-1
D gene: -
CDR3 DNA: TGTGCCAGCAGCTTACGGATAGGGGGAGCCTCCTACAATGAGCAGTTCTTC
CDR3 protein: CASSLRIGGASYNEQFF

clone size: -
V gene: TRBV4-2
J gene: TRBJ2-7
D gene: TRBD2
CDR3 DNA: TGTGCCAGCAGCCCGGCAGCGGGAGGGCCCACCTACGAGCAGTACTTC
CDR3 protein: CASSPAAGGPTYEQYF

clone size: -
V gene: TRBV7-8
J gene: TRBJ2-7
D gene: -
CDR3 DNA: TGTGCCAGCAGGTCAGACATGGTCTCCTACGAGCAGTACTTC
CDR3 protein: CASRSDMVSYEQYF

clone size: -
V gene: TRBV7-3
J gene: TRBJ1-6
D gene: TRBD1
CDR3 DNA: TGTGCCAGCAGCAGGGACAGGGGAAGCCCCCTCCACTTT
CDR3 protein: CASSRDRGSPLHF

clone size: few
V gene: TRBV19
J gene: TRBJ1-5
D gene: -
CDR3 DNA: TGTGCCAGTAGTATATTCAGGGATAGCGGATATAGCAATCAGCCCCAGCATTTT
CDR3 protein: CASSIFRDSGYSNQPQHF

clone size: -
V gene: TRBV19
J gene: TRBJ1-1
D gene: -
CDR3 DNA: TGTGCCACTCAGGGTCCACAGAGGAACACTGAAGCTTTCTTT
CDR3 protein: CATQGPQRNTEAFF

clone size: -
V gene: TRBV5-8
J gene: TRBJ1-4
D gene: -
CDR3 DNA: TGTGCCAGCAGCCGTACCGGCTCAGGGTTTGATGAAAAACTGTTTTTT
CDR3 protein: CASSRTGSGFDEKLFF

clone size: -
V gene: TRBV6-5
J gene: TRBJ2-5
D gene: -
CDR3 DNA: TGTGCCAGCAGAGTAACAGCACAAGAGACCCAGTACTTC
CDR3 protein: CASRVTAQETQYF

clone size: few
V gene: TRBV5-4
J gene: TRBJ1-5
D gene: -
CDR3 DNA: TGTGCCAGCAGCCTGGGGGGGCCTGATAGCAATCAGCCCCAGCATTTT
CDR3 protein: CASSLGGPDSNQPQHF

clone size: -
V gene: TRBV11-2
J gene: TRBJ2-6
D gene: TRBD1
CDR3 DNA: TGTGCCAGCAGCCCACGAATAGGACAGGGGGCTCCTGGGGCCAACGTCCTGACTTTC
CDR3 protein: CASSPRIGQGAPGANVLTF

clone size: -
V gene: TRBV18
J gene: TRBJ2-1
D gene: -
CDR3 DNA: TGTGCCAGCTCAACCACCTCGGGAAATGAGCAGTTCTTC
CDR3 protein: CASSTTSGNEQFF

clone size: -
V gene: TRBV2
J gene: TRBJ2-7
D gene: TRBD1
CDR3 DNA: TGTGCCAGCTCCAGTTCGACAGGGAACGAGCAGTACTTC
CDR3 protein: CASSSSTGNEQYF

clone size: -
V gene: TRBV6-5
J gene: TRBJ2-7
D gene: TRBD2
CDR3 DNA: TGTGCCAGCAGTAGAGCTAGCGGTCTCTCCTACGAGCAGTACTTC
CDR3 protein: CASSRASGLSYEQYF

clone size: -
V gene: TRBV5-6
J gene: TRBJ2-7
D gene: -
CDR3 DNA: TGTGCCAGCAGCTTTTCGGACAGTCGCTCCTACGAGCAGTACTTC
CDR3 protein: CASSFSDSRSYEQYF

clone size: -
V gene: TRBV7-6
J gene: TRBJ1-4
D gene: -
CDR3 DNA: TGTGCCAGCAGCTTCAGAAGTCCCGCAACTAATGAAAAACTGTTTTTT
CDR3 protein: CASSFRSPATNEKLFF

clone size: -
V gene: TRBV6-6
J gene: TRBJ2-7
D gene: TRBD1
CDR3 DNA: TGTGCCAGCAGGGGAACAGGGGGCCGTTTCTACGAGCAGTACTTC
CDR3 protein: CASRGTGGRFYEQYF

clone size: -
V gene: TRBV7-9
J gene: TRBJ1-2
D gene: TRBD1
CDR3 DNA: TGTGCCAGCAGCTTATCCGCCGGGACAGGGGGTAGGTTACGTGGCTACACCTTC
CDR3 protein: CASSLSAGTGGRLRGYTF

clone size: few
V gene: TRBV5-1
J gene: TRBJ1-5
D gene: TRBD1
CDR3 DNA: TGTGCCAGCAGCTTGGGGGGACAGGGGAATCAGCCCCAGCATTTT
CDR3 protein: CASSLGGQGNQPQHF

clone size: few
V gene: TRBV6-5
J gene: TRBJ1-2
D gene: -
CDR3 DNA: TGTGCCAGCACCCCTCGGCAGGGAAGGGATGGCTACACCTTC
CDR3 protein: CASTPRQGRDGYTF

clone size: few
V gene: TRBV5-5
J gene: TRBJ2-7
D gene: TRBD1
CDR3 DNA: TGTGCCAGCAGCTCCGTACAGGGGGCTTTAAACGAGCAGTACTTC
CDR3 protein: CASSSVQGALNEQYF

clone size: -
V gene: TRBV30
J gene: TRBJ2-7
D gene: -
CDR3 DNA: TGTGCCTGGAGTGGGGGACAAGACATGCGCTACGAGCAGTACTTC
CDR3 protein: CAWSGGQDMRYEQYF

clone size: once
V gene: TRBV18
J gene: TRBJ1-1
D gene: -
CDR3 DNA: TGTGCCAGCTCACCACATCAGAACACTGAAGCTTTCTTT
CDR3 protein: CASSPHQNTEAFF

clone size: -
V gene: TRBV5-1
J gene: TRBJ2-5
D gene: TRBD1
CDR3 DNA: TGCGCCAGCAGCTTGGAAGGGCCGAGGCAGGGGGAGGAGACCCAGTACTTC
CDR3 protein: CASSLEGPRQGEETQYF